The entry below describes one T cell receptor (beta chain). Its antigen remains unknown. This sample was taken from a study of T cell repertoires in cytomegalovirus infection. Trimming took 3 bases from V and 2 from J; bases not matched to a gene: 5. The CDR3 consists of 14 residues. Germline assignment: CDR1 DFQATT and CDR2 SNEGSKA (reference sequence). In TCRdb, the reads were re-called with MiXCR into one record per CDR3 protein. The sample shows hundreds of thousands of distinct CDR3 sequences, around 32% of them seen only once. This rearrangement joins TRBV20-1 to TRBJ2-7, with 9 bases lining up with TRBD1. The clonotype originates from a human donor in good health (CMV status not recorded). Some clones in this sample may be carry-over from other donors' samples. This material consisted of cultured CD8+ T cells from PBMCs, taken from culture after CMV antigen stimulation. The CDR3 protein is CSASWDRVTYEQYF. The CDR3 nucleotides are TGCAGTGCTAGCTGGGACAGGGTGACCTACGAGCAGTACTTC.